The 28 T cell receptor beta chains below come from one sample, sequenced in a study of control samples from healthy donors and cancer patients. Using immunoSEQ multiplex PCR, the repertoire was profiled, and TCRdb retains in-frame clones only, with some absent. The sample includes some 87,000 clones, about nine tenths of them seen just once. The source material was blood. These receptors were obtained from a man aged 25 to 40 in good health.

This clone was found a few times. DNA of the CDR3: TGTGCCAGTAGTATAGATAAAGAGAGCTCTGGAAACACCATATATTTT. Translating it yields CASSIDKESSGNTIYF. This sequence joins TRBV19 and TRBJ1-3, with D unresolved. CDR1 is LNHDA, CDR2 SQIVND, per germline (reference sequence). The CDR3 is 16 residues long. Trimming left V 0 bases short and J 0 bases short, with 9 bases between.

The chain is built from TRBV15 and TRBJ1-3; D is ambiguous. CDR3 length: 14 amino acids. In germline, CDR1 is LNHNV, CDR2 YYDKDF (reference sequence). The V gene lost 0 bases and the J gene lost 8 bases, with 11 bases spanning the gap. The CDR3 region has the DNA TGTGCCACCAGCAGAGATAGAAGCCAAGACACCATATATTTT. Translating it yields CATSRDRSQDTIYF.

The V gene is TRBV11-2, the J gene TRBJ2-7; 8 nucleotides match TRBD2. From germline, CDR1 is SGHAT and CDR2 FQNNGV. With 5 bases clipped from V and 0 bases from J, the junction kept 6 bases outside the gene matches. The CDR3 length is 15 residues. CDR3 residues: CASSPRGVSSYEQYF. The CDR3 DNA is TGTGCCAGCAGCCCGCGGGGGGTCAGCTCCTACGAGCAGTACTTC.

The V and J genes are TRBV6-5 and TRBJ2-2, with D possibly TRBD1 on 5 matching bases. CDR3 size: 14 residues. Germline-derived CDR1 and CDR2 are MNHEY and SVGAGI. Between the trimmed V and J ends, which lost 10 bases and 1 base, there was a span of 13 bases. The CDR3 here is CATLTVMNTGELFF. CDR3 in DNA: TGTGCCACCCTGACAGTGATGAACACCGGGGAGCTGTTTTTT.

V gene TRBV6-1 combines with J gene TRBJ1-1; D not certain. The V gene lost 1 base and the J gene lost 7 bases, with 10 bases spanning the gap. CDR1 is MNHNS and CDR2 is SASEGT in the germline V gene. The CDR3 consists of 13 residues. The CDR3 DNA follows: TGTGCCAGCAGTGAAGGATCTTGGCTTGAAGCTTTCTTT. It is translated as CASSEGSWLEAFF.

The CDR3 nucleotides are TGTGCCAGCAGTCTCGACCGGGACAGGGGTTTATCCGAGCAGTACTTC. It specifies CASSLDRDRGLSEQYF. V usage is TRBV27 and J usage is TRBJ2-7; 10 bases map to TRBD1. Unmatched junction bases numbered 13, after V lost 5 bases and J lost 6 bases. Per the germline V gene, CDR1 is MNHEY and CDR2 is SMNVEV (reference sequence). The CDR3 is 16 residues long.

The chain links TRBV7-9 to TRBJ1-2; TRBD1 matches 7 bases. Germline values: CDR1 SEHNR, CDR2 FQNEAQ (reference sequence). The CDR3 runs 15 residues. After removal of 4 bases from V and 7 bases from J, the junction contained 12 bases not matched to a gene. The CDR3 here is CASSSSGQIMGGYTF. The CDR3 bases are TGTGCCAGCAGCTCCTCGGGACAGATTATGGGTGGCTACACCTTC. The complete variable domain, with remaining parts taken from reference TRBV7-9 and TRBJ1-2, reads DTGVSQNPRHKITKRGQNVTFRCDPISEHNRLYWYRQTLGQGPEFLTYFQNEAQLEKSRLLSDRFSAERPKGSFSTLEIQRTEQGDSAMYLCASSSSGQIMGGYTFGSGTRLTVV.

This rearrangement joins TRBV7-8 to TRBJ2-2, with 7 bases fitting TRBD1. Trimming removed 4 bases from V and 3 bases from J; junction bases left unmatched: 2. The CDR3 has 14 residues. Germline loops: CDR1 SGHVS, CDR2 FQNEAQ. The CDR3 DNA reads TGTGCCAGCAGCTCGACAGGGTACACCGGGGAGCTGTTTTTT. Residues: CASSSTGYTGELFF.

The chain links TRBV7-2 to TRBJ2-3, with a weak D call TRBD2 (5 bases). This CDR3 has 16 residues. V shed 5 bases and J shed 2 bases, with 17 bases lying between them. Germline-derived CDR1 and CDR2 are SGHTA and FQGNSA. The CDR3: CASSTPGGRYTDTQYF. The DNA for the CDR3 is TGTGCCAGCAGCACCCCCGGCGGGCGATACACAGATACGCAGTATTTT.

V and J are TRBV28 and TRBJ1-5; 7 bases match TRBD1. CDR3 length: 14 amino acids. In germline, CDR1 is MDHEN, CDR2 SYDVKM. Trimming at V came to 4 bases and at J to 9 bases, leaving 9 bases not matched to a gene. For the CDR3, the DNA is TGTGCCAGCAGTTACCGACAGGGTGTTATGCCCCAGCATTTT. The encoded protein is CASSYRQGVMPQHF.

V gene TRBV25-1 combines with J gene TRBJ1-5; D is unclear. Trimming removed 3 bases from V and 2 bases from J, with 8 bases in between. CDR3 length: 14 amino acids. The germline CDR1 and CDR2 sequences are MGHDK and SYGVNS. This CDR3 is CASSESRGNQPQHF. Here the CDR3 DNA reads TGTGCCAGCAGTGAGTCCAGAGGCAATCAGCCCCAGCATTTT. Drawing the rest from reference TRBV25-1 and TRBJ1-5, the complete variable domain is EADIYQTPRYLVIGTGKKITLECSQTMGHDKMYWYQQDPGMELHLIHYSYGVNSTEKGDLSSESTVSRIRTEHFPLTLESARPSHTSQYLCASSESRGNQPQHFGDGTRLSIL.

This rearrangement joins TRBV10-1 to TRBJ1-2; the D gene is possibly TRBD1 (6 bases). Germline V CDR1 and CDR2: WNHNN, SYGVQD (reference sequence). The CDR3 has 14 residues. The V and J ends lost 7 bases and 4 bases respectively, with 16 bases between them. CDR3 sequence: CASKWATGLYGYTF. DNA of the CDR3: TGCGCCAGCAAGTGGGCAACAGGGCTCTATGGCTACACCTTC.

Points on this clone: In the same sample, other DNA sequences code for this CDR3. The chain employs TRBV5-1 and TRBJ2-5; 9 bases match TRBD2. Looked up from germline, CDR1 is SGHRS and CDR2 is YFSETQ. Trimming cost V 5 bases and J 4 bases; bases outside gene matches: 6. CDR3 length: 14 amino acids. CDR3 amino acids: CASSRGGGVETQYF. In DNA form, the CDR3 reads TGCGCCAGCAGTCGTGGCGGGGGGGTAGAGACCCAGTACTTC.

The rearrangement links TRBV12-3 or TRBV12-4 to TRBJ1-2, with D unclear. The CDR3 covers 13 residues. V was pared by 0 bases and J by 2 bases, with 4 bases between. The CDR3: CASSLAVNYGYTF. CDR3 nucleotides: TGTGCCAGCAGTTTAGCGGTAAACTATGGCTACACCTTC.

The CDR3 loop is CASSERANTEAFF. CDR3 sequence (DNA): TGTGCCAGCAGCGAGAGAGCGAACACTGAAGCTTTCTTT. The chain employs TRBV9 and TRBJ1-1; D ambiguous. Between the trimmed V and J ends, which lost 3 bases and 1 base, there was a span of 7 bases. The CDR3 loop spans 13 amino acids. The V gene's germline CDR1 is SGDLS and CDR2 YYNGEE.

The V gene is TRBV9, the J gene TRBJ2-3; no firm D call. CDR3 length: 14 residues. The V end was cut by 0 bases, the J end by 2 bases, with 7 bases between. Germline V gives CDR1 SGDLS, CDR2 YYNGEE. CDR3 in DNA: TGTGCCAGCAGCGTAGGGCTAGTCACAGATACGCAGTATTTT. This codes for CASSVGLVTDTQYF.

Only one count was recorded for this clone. CDR3 in amino acids: CATSDGTGNNYEQYF. CDR3 DNA: TGTGCCACCAGTGACGGGACAGGCAACAACTACGAGCAGTACTTC. The V call is TRBV24-1, the J call TRBJ2-7, with 8 positions matching TRBD1. After removal of 4 bases from V and 3 bases from J, the junction contained 7 bases not matched to a gene. The CDR3 runs 15 residues. Germline V gives CDR1 KGHDR, CDR2 SFDVKD.

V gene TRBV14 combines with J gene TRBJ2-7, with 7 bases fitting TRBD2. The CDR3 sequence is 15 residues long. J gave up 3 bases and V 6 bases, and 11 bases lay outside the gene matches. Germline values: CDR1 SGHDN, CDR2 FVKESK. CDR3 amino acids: CASRSRTGGSYEQYF. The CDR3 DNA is TGTGCCAGCAGGTCTCGCACGGGGGGTAGCTACGAGCAGTACTTC.

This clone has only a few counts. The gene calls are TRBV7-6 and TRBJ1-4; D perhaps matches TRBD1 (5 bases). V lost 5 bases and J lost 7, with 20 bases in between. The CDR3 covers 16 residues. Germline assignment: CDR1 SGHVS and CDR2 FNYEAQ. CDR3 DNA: TGTGCCAGCAGCCCAAGTGTCGGGGCGAAGGGTGAAAAACTGTTTTTT. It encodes CASSPSVGAKGEKLFF.

The CDR3 is CATSESQGEGETQYF. In nucleotides, the CDR3 is TGTGCCACCAGTGAATCCCAGGGGGAGGGTGAGACCCAGTACTTC. This chain connects TRBV24-1 to TRBJ2-5; D could derive from TRBD1 or TRBD2 (7 bases each). Per germline, CDR1 KGHDR and CDR2 SFDVKD. The germline V and J ends were trimmed by 4 bases and 5 bases, with 16 bases remaining between them. CDR3 size: 15 residues.

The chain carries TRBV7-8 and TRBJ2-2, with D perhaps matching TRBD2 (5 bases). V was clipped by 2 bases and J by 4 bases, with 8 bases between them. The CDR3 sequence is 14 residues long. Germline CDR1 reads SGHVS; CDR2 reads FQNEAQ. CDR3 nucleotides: TGTGCCAGCAGCTTAACTCGGGGCACCGGGGAGCTGTTTTTT. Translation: CASSLTRGTGELFF.

The CDR3 DNA sequence: TGTGCCAGCAGCGCAATCTGGACTAGCGGCAACAATGAGCAGTTCTTC. Its protein is CASSAIWTSGNNEQFF. V gene TRBV6-6 combines with J gene TRBJ2-1; TRBD2 aligns across 10 bases. Germline loops: CDR1 MNHNY, CDR2 SVGAGI (reference sequence). V lost 6 bases and J lost 5; bases outside the gene matches: 10. The CDR3 consists of 16 residues.

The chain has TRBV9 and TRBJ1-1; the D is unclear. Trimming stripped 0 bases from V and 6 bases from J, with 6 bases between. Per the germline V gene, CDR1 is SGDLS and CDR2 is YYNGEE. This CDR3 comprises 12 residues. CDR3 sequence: CASSVVDAEAFF. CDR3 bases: TGTGCCAGCAGCGTAGTTGACGCTGAAGCTTTCTTT.

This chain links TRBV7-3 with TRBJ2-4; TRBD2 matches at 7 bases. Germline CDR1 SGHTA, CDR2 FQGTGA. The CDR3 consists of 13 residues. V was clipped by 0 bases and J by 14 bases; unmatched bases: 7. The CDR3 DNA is TGTGCCAGCAGCTTAACGACCCGAAGCGGGAAGTACTTC. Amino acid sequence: CASSLTTRSGKYF.

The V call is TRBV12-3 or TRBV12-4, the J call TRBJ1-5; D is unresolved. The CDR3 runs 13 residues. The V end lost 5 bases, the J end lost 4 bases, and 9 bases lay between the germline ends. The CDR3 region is CASSPLPNQPQHF. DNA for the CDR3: TGTGCCAGCAGTCCCCTCCCGAATCAGCCCCAGCATTTT.

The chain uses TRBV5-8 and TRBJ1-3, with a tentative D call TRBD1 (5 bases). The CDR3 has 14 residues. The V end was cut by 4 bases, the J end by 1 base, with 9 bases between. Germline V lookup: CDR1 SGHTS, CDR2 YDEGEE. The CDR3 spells CASSPTVSGNTIYF. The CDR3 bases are TGTGCCAGCAGCCCGACAGTATCTGGAAACACCATATATTTT.

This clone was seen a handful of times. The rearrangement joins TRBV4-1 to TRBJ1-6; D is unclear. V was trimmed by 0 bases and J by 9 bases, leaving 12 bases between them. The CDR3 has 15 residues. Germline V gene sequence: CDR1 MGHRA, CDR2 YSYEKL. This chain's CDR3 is CASSQDDGRRSPLHF. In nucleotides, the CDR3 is TGCGCCAGCAGCCAAGACGACGGACGGCGTTCACCCCTCCACTTT.

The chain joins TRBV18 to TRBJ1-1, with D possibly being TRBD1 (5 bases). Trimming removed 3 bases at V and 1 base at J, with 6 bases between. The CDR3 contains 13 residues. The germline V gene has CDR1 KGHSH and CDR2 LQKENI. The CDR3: CASSPTANTEAFF. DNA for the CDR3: TGTGCCAGCTCACCGACAGCGAACACTGAAGCTTTCTTT. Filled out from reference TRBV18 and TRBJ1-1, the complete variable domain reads NAGVMQNPRHLVRRRGQEARLRCSPMKGHSHVYWYRQLPEEGLKFMVYLQKENIIDESGMPKERFSAEFPKEGPSILRIQQVVRGDSAAYFCASSPTANTEAFFGQGTRLTVV.